This TCR beta chain derives from a study of blood T cell repertoires in COVID-19. Study-level background: T cells, B-cell-depleted T cells, or PBMCs provided the cDNA or gDNA that served as material.

Per the original methods: Quantification of nucleated cells was approximated via reference gene primer amplification. TCRdb's table, derived via immunoSEQ multiplex PCR, lists solely in-frame clones and lacks some. The V and J calls and the clone size are those of that table, but D and trimming were determined from the DNA. The table shows fewer than 650,000 clones, with about 88% occurring only once. Sequenced input: peripheral blood. This TCR derives from a woman aged 45-60 years with COVID-19, enrolled during active disease.

CDR3 nucleotide sequence: TGTGCCAGCTCACCTCAGGGATTAGAGAACACTGAAGCTTTCTTT. Amino acids: CASSPQGLENTEAFF. The V gene is TRBV18, the J gene TRBJ1-1; weak D call: TRBD1 (5 bases). Trimming took 3 bases from V and 1 from J, leaving 12 bases between them. The germline V gene encodes CDR1 KGHSH and CDR2 LQKENI. The CDR3 consists of 15 residues. Supplemented by reference TRBV18 and TRBJ1-1, the full variable domain reads NAGVMQNPRHLVRRRGQEARLRCSPMKGHSHVYWYRQLPEEGLKFMVYLQKENIIDESGMPKERFSAEFPKEGPSILRIQQVVRGDSAAYFCASSPQGLENTEAFFGQGTRLTVV.